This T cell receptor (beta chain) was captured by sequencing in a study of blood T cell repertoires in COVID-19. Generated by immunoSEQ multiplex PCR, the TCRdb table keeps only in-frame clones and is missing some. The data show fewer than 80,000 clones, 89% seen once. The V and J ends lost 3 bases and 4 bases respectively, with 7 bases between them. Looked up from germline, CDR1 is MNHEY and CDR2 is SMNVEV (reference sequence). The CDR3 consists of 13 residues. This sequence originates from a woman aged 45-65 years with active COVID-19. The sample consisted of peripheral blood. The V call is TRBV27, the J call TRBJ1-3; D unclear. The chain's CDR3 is CASSLAVGNTIYF. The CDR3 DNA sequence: TGTGCCAGCAGTTTGGCAGTCGGAAACACCATATATTTT.